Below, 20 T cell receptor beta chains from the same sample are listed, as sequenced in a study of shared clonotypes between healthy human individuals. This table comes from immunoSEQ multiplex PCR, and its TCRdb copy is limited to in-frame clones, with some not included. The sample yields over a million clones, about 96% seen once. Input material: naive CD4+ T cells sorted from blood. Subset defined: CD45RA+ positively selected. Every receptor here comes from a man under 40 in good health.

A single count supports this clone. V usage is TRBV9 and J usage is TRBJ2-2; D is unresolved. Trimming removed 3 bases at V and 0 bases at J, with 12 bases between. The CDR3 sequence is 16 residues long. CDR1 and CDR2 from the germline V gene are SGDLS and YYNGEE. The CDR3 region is CASSAFSRPNTGELFF. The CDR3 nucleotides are TGTGCCAGCAGCGCTTTCTCGCGACCGAACACCGGGGAGCTGTTTTTT. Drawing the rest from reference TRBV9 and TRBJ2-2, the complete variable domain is DSGVTQTPKHLITATGQRVTLRCSPRSGDLSVYWYQQSLDQGLQFLIQYYNGEERAKGNILERFSAQQFPDLHSELNLSSLELGDSALYFCASSAFSRPNTGELFFGEGSRLTVL.

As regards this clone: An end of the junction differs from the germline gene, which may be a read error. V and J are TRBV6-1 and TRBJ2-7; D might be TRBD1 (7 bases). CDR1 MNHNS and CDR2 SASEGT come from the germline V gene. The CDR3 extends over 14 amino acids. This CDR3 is CASSETGSGGVLSF. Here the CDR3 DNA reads TGTGCCAGCAGTGAGACAGGGTCCGGGGGTGTACTGAGCTTC.

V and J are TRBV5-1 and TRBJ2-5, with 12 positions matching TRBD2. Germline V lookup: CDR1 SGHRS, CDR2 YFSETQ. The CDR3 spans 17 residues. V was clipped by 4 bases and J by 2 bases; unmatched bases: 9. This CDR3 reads CASSLFFLAGGQETQYF. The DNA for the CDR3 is TGCGCCAGCAGCCTATTTTTTCTAGCGGGAGGGCAAGAGACCCAGTACTTC.

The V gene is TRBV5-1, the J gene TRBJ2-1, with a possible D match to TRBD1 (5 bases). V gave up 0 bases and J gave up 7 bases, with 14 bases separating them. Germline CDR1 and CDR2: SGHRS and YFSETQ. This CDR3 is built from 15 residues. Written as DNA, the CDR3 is TGCGCCAGCAGCTTGGTAATCGGCAGGGAAAATGAGCAGTTCTTC. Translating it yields CASSLVIGRENEQFF.

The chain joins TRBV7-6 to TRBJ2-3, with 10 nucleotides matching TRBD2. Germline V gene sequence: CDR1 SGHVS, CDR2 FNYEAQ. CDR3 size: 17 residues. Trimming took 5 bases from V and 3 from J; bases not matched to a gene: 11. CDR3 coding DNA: TGTGCCAGCAGCCTGCTAGCGGGAGCACTTGGTACAGATACGCAGTATTTT. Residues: CASSLLAGALGTDTQYF.

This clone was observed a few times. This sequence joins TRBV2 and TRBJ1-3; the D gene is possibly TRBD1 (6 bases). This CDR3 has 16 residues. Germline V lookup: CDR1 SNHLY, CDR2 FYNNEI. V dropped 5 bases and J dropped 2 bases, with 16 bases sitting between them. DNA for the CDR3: TGTGCCAGCAGTCATCGGGGGACAAGGACTGGAAACACCATATATTTT. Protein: CASSHRGTRTGNTIYF.

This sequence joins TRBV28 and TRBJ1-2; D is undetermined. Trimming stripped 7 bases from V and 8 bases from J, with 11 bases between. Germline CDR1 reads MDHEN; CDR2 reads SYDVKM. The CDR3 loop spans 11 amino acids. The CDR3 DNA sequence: TGTGCCAGCACCGGGCCCCCCGGCTACACCTTC. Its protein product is CASTGPPGYTF.

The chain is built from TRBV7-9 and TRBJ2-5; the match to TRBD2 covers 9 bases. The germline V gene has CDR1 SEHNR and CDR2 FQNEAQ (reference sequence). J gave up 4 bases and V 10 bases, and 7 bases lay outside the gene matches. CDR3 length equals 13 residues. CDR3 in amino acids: CATGAGGIETQYF. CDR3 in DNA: TGTGCCACCGGAGCGGGAGGCATAGAGACCCAGTACTTC.

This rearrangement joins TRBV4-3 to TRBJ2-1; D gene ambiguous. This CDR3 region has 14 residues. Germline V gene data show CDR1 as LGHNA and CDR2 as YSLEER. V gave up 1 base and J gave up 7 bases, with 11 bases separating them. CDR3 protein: CASSQGLSRNEQFF. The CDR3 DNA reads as TGCGCCAGCAGCCAAGGCTTAAGTCGGAATGAGCAGTTCTTC.

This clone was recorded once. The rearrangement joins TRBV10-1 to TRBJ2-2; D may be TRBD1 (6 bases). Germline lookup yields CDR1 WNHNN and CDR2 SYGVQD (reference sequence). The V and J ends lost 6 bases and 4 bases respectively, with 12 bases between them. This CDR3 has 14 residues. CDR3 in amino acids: CASRQGSGTGELFF. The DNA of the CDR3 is TGCGCCAGCAGACAGGGTTCGGGCACCGGGGAGCTGTTTTTT.

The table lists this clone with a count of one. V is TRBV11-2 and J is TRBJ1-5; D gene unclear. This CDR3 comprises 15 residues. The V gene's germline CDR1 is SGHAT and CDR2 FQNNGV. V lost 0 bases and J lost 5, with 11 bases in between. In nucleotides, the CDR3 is TGTGCCAGCAGCTTAGATGGGCGGAAAGATCAGCCCCAGCATTTT. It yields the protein CASSLDGRKDQPQHF.

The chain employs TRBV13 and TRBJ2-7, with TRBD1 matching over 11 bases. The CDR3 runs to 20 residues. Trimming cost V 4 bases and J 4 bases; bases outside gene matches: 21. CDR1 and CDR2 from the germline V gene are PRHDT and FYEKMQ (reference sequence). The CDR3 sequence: CASSWRGTGTGGKGGYEQYF. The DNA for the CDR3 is TGTGCCAGCAGCTGGAGAGGAACTGGGACAGGGGGTAAAGGCGGGTACGAGCAGTACTTC.

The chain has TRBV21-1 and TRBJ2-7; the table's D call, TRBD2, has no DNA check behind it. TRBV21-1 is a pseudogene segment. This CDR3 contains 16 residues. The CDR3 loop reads CASSKVWLAEIYEQYF. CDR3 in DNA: TGTGCCAGCAGCAAAGTATGGCTAGCGGAGATCTACGAGCAGTACTTC.

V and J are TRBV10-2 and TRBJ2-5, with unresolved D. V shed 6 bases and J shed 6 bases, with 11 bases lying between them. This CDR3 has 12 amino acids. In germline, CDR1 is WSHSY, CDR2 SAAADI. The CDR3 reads CASSDWKKTQYF. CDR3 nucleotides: TGCGCCAGCAGCGACTGGAAGAAGACCCAGTACTTC.

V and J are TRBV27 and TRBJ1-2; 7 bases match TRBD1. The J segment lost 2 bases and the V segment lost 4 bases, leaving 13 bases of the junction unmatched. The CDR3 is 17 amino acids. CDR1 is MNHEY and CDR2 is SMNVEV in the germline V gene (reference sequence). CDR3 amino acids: CASSSPAGGDLNYGYTF. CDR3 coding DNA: TGTGCCAGCAGTTCCCCGGCAGGGGGGGACCTAAACTATGGCTACACCTTC.

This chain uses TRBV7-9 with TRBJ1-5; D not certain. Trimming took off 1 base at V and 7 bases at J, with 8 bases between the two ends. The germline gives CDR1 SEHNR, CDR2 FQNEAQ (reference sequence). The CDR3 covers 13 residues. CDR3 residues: CASSLEVGQPQHF. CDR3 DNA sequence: TGTGCCAGCAGCTTAGAGGTGGGGCAGCCCCAGCATTTT.

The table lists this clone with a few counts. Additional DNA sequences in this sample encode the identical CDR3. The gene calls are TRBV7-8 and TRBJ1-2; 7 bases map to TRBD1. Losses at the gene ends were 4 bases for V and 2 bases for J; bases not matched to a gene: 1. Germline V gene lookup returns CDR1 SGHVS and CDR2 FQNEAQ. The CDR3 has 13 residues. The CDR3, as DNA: TGTGCCAGCAGCTCGGGACAGAACTATGGCTACACCTTC. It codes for CASSSGQNYGYTF.

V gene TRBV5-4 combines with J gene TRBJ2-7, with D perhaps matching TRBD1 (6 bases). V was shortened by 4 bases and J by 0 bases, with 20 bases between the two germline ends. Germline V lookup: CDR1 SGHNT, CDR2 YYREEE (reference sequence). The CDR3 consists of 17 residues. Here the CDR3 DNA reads TGTGCCAGCAGCGGTGGGATCCGGGACAAGAGCTCCTACGAGCAGTACTTC. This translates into CASSGGIRDKSSYEQYF.

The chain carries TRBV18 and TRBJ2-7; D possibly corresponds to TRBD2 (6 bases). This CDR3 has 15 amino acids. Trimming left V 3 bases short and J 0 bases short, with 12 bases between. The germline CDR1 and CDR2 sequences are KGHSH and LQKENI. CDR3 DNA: TGTGCCAGCTCACCCCGGACTAAAAACTCCTACGAGCAGTACTTC. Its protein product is CASSPRTKNSYEQYF.

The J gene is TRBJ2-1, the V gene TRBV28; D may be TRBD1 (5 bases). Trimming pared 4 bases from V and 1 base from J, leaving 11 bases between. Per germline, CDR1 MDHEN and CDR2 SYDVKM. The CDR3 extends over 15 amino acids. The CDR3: CASSYGRASYNEQFF. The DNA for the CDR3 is TGTGCCAGCAGTTACGGCAGGGCGTCCTACAATGAGCAGTTCTTC.